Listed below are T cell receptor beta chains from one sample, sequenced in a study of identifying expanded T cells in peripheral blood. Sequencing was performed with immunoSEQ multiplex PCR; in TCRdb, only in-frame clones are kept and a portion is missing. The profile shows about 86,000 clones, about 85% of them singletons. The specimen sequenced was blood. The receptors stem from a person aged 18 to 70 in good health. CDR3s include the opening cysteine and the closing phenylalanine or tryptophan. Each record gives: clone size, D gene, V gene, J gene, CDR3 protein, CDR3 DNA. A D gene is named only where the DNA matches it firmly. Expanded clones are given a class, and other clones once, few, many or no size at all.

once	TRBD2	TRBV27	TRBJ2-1	CASSRLAGGKGEQFF	TGTGCCAGCAGCAGACTAGCGGGGGGGAAGGGTGAGCAGTTCTTC
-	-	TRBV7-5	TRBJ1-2	CARSRNPPRTANYGYTF	TGTGCCAGAAGCCGTAACCCCCCCCGAACAGCAAACTATGGCTACACCTTC
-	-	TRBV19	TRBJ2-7	CASRTDSVSYEQYF	TGTGCCAGTAGAACCGACAGTGTCTCCTACGAGCAGTACTTC
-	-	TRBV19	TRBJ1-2	CASSIEGTYGYTF	TGTGCCAGTAGTATAGAGGGGACTTATGGCTACACCTTC
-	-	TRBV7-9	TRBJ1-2	CASSSQYGYTF	TGTGCCAGCAGCTCCCAATATGGCTACACCTTC
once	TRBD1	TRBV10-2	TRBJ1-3	CASGDSMHRNTIYF	TGCGCCAGTGGGGACAGCATGCATCGAAACACCATATATTTT
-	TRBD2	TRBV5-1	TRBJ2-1	CASSQAGGLINEQFF	TGCGCCAGCAGCCAAGCGGGGGGGCTAATCAATGAGCAGTTCTTC
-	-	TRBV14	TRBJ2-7	CASSNYRAFGGEQYF	TGTGCCAGCAGCAACTACAGGGCGTTTGGGGGCGAGCAGTACTTC
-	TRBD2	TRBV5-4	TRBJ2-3	CASSLSALAGSDTQYF	TGTGCCAGCAGCTTGTCTGCGCTAGCGGGGTCAGATACGCAGTATTTT
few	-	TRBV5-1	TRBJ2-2	CASNGLSGELFF	TGCGCCAGCAACGGCCTCAGCGGGGAGCTGTTTTTT
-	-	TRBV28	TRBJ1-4	CAIRPVEGQPHSEKLFF	TGTGCCATCCGTCCAGTGGAGGGGCAACCACACTCCGAAAAACTGTTTTTT
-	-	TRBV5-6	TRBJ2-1	CASNLGTHNEQFF	TGTGCCAGCAATCTTGGTACACACAATGAGCAGTTCTTC
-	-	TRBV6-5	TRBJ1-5	CASSYRGGNQPQHF	TGTGCCAGCAGTTACAGGGGCGGCAATCAGCCCCAGCATTTT
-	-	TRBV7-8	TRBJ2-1	CASSLDHHSGNEQFF	TGTGCCAGCAGCTTGGACCATCACTCAGGGAATGAGCAGTTCTTC
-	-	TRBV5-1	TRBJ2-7	CASSLRVSECEQYF	TGCGCCAGCAGCTTGCGCGTTTCTGAGTGTGAGCAGTACTTC
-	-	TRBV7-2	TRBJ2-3	CASSSRVDTQYF	TGTGCCAGCAGCTCCCGTGTGGATACGCAGTATTTT
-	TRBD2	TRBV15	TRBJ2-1	CATSRGASGGAGSYNEQFF	TGTGCCACCAGCAGAGGGGCTAGCGGGGGGGCCGGATCCTACAATGAGCAGTTCTTC
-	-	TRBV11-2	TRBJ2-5	CASTPRIRETQYF	TGTGCCAGCACCCCCAGGATCAGGGAGACCCAGTACTTC
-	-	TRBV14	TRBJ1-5	CASSQGLNQPQHF	TGTGCCAGCAGCCAAGGATTAAATCAGCCCCAGCATTTT
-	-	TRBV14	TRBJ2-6	CASRGSGANVLTF	TGTGCCAGCAGGGGCTCTGGGGCCAACGTCCTGACTTTC
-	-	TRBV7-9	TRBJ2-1	CASSLERAVYNEQFF	TGTGCCAGCAGCTTAGAAAGGGCAGTATACAATGAGCAGTTCTTC
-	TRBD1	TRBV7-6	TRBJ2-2	CASSPGQGGTGELFF	TGTGCCAGCAGCCCGGGACAGGGGGGAACCGGGGAGCTGTTTTTT
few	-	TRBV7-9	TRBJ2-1	CASSSRGTEQFF	TGTGCCAGCAGCTCCCGGGGGACAGAGCAGTTCTTC
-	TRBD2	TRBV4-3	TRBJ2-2	CASSQGPSGGSGELFF	TGCGCCAGCAGCCAAGGGCCTAGCGGGGGTTCCGGGGAGCTGTTTTTT
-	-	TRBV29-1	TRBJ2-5	CSAVLIGETQYF	TGCAGCGCTGTACTGATTGGAGAGACCCAGTACTTC
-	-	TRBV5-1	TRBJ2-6	CASSLVLGLTGANVLTF	TGCGCCAGCAGCTTGGTTCTGGGGCTAACCGGGGCCAACGTCCTGACTTTC
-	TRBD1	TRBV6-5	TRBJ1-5	CATRLRQGSQPQHF	TGTGCCACCCGCCTCCGACAGGGTAGTCAGCCCCAGCATTTT
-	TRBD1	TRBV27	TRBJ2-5	CASSNTGQGYETQYF	TGTGCCAGCAGTAATACGGGACAGGGCTATGAGACCCAGTACTTC
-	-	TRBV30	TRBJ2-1	CAWRYRGSYNEQFF	TGTGCCTGGAGGTATCGTGGTTCCTACAATGAGCAGTTCTTC
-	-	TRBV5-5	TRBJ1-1	CASSLWAMNTEAFF	TGTGCCAGCAGCTTGTGGGCCATGAACACTGAAGCTTTCTTT
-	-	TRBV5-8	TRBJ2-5	CASSFGPNGEETQYF	TGTGCCAGCAGCTTTGGGCCAAATGGGGAAGAGACCCAGTACTTC
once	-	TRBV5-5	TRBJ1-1	CASSPTRGTMNTEAFF	TGTGCCAGCAGCCCGACGCGGGGGACGATGAACACTGAAGCTTTCTTT
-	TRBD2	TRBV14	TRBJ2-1	CASSQDGGGNEQFF	TGTGCCAGCAGCCAAGATGGCGGGGGCAATGAGCAGTTCTTC
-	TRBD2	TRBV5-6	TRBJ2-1	CASSLYATGGGAREQFF	TGTGCCAGCAGCTTGTATGCGACCGGCGGGGGGGCCCGGGAGCAGTTCTTC
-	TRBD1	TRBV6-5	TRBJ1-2	CASRDSNYGYTF	TGTGCCAGCCGGGACAGCAACTATGGCTACACCTTC
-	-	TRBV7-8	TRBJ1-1	CASSWDILGTEAFF	TGTGCCAGCAGCTGGGACATTCTCGGCACTGAAGCTTTCTTT
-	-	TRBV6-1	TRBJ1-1	CASSDPGRGVTEAFF	TGTGCCAGCAGTGATCCGGGACGAGGCGTCACTGAAGCTTTCTTT
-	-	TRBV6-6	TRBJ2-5	CASSRTREGETQYF	TGTGCCAGCTCCCGGACCCGTGAGGGAGAGACCCAGTACTTC